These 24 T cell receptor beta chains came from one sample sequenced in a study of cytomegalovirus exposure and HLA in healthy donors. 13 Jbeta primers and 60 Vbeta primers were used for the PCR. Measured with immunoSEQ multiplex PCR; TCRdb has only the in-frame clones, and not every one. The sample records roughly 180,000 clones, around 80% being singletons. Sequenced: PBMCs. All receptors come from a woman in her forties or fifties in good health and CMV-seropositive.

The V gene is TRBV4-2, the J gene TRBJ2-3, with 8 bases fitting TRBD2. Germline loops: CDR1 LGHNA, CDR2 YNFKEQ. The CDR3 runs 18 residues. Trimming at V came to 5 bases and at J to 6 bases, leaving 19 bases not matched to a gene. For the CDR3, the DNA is TGTGCCAGCAGCGGGACTCGACCGGGACTAGAAGTTTCGGATACGCAGTATTTT. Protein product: CASSGTRPGLEVSDTQYF.

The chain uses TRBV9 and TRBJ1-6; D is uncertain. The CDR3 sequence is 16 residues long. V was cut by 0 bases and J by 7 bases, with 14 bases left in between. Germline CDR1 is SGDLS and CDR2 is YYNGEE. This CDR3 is CASSVEGGFINSPLHF. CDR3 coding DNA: TGTGCCAGCAGCGTAGAAGGAGGGTTCATAAATTCACCCCTCCACTTT.

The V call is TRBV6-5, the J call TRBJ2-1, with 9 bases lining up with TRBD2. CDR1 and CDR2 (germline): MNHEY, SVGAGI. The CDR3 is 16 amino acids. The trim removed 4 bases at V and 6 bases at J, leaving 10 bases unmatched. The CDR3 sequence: CASSFTWTSATNEQFF. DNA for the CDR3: TGTGCCAGCAGTTTCACCTGGACTAGCGCAACCAATGAGCAGTTCTTC.

The CDR3 bases are TGTGCCAGCAGCTTACTGGAGGGAATGATCACTGAAGCTTTCTTT. Translating gives CASSLLEGMITEAFF. The gene calls are TRBV7-8 and TRBJ1-1; the D is unclear. The CDR3 extends over 15 amino acids. Trimming stripped 2 bases from V and 4 bases from J, with 14 bases between. Germline V gives CDR1 SGHVS, CDR2 FQNEAQ. Full variable domain (rest looked up from reference TRBV7-8 and TRBJ1-1): GAGVSQSPRYKVAKRGQDVALRCDPISGHVSLFWYQQALGQGPEFLTYFQNEAQLDKSGLPSDRFFAERPEGSVSTLKIQRTQQEDSAVYLCASSLLEGMITEAFFGQGTRLTVV.

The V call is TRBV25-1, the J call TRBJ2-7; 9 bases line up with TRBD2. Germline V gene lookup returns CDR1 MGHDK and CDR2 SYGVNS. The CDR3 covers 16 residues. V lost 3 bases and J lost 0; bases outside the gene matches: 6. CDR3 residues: CASSDHRLAASYEQYF. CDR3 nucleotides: TGTGCCAGCAGTGATCACCGACTAGCGGCCTCCTACGAGCAGTACTTC.

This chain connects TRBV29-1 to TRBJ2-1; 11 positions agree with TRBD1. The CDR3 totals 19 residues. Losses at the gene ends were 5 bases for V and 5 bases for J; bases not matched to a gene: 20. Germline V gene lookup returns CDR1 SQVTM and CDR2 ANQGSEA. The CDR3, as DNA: TGCAGCGTTCGAATTCTTTTTGATTCTGTGGGACAGGGGGACAATGAGCAGTTCTTC. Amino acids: CSVRILFDSVGQGDNEQFF.

CDR3 loop: CASSLKGESYGYTF. The CDR3 DNA reads as TGCGCCAGCAGCTTGAAGGGGGAGAGCTATGGCTACACCTTC. V is TRBV5-1 and J is TRBJ1-2, with D tentatively TRBD1 (6 bases). The V gene lost 1 base and the J gene lost 4 bases, with 11 bases spanning the gap. Germline CDR1 and CDR2: SGHRS and YFSETQ. The CDR3 is 14 residues long.

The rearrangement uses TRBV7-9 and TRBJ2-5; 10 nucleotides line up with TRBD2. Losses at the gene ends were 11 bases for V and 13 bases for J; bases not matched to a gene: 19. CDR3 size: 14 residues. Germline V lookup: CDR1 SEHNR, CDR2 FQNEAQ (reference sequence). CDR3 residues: CAGNNGGLAGDWYF. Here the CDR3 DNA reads TGTGCCGGGAATAACGGAGGGCTAGCGGGAGACTGGTACTTC.

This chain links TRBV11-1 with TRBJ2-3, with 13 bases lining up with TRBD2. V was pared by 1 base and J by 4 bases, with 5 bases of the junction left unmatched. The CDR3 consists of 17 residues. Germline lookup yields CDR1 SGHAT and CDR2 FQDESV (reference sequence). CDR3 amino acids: CASSLVATSGGADTQYF. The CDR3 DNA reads TGTGCCAGCAGCTTAGTTGCAACTAGCGGGGGGGCAGATACGCAGTATTTT.

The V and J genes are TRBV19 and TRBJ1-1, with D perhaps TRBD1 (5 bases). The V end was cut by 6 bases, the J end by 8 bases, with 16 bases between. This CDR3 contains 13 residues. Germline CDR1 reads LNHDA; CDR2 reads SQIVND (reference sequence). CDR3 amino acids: CASRFGQSTEAFF. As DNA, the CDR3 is TGTGCCAGTAGGTTTGGACAATCTACAGAAGCTTTCTTT.

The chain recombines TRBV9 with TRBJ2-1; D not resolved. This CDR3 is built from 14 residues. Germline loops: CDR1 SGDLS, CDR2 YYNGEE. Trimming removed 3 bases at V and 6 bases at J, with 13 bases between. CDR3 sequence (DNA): TGTGCCAGCAGCGGATTTGGAGCCCGCAATGAGCAGTTCTTC. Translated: CASSGFGARNEQFF.

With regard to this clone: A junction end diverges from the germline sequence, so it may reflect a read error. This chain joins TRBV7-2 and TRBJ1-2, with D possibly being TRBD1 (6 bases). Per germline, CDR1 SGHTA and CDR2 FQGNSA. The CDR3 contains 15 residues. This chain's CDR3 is CASSVATGSGYGYTF. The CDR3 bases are TGTGCCAGCAGCGTAGCAACAGGGTCGGGCTATGGCTACACCTTC. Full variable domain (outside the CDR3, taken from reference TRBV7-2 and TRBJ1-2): GAGVSQSPSNKVTEKGKDVELRCDPISGHTALYWYRQSLGQGLEFLIYFQGNSAPDKSGLPSDRFSAERTGGSVSTLTIQRTQQEDSAVYLCASSVATGSGYGYTFGSGTRLTVV.

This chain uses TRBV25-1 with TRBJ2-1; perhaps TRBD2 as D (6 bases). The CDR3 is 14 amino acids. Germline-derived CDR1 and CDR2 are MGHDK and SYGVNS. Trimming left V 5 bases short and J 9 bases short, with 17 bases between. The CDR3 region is CASSHRTSTVEQFF. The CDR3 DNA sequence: TGTGCCAGCAGTCACCGAACTAGCACTGTTGAGCAGTTCTTC.

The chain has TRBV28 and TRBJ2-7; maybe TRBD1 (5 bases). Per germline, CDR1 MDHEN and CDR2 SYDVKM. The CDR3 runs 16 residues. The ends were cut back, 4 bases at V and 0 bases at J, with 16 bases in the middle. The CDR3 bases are TGTGCCAGCAGTTCCCCCGGACATACTCCCTCCTACGAGCAGTACTTC. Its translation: CASSSPGHTPSYEQYF.

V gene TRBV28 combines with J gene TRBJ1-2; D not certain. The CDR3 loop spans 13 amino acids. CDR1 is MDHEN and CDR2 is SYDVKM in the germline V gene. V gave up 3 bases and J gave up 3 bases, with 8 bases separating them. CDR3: CASSFSGDYGYTF. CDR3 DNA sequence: TGTGCCAGCAGTTTCTCCGGGGACTATGGCTACACCTTC.

The CDR3 is CASSGDREHTEAFF. CDR3 coding DNA: TGTGCCAGTAGTGGGGACAGGGAACACACTGAAGCTTTCTTT. The chain carries TRBV19 and TRBJ1-1, with 9 positions matching TRBD1. The germline CDR1 and CDR2 sequences are LNHDA and SQIVND (reference sequence). V gave up 5 bases and J gave up 3 bases; unmatched junction bases: 4. CDR3 length: 14 amino acids.

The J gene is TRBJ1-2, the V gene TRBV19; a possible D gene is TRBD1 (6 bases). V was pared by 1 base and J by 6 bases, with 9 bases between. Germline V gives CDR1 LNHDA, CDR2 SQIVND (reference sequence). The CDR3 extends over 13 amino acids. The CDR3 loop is CASSIGQVDGYTF. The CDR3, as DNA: TGTGCCAGTAGTATAGGACAGGTCGATGGCTACACCTTC. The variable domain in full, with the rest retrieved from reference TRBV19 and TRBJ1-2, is DGGITQSPKYLFRKEGQNVTLSCEQNLNHDAMYWYRQDPGQGLRLIYYSQIVNDFQKGDIAEGYSVSREKKESFPLTVTSAQKNPTAFYLCASSIGQVDGYTFGSGTRLTVV.

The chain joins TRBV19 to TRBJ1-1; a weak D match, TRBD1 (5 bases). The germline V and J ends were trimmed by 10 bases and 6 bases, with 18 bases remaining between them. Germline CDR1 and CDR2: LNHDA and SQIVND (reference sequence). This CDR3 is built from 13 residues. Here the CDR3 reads CATTGGLYPEAFF. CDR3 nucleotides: TGTGCCACCACAGGAGGGCTGTATCCTGAAGCTTTCTTT.

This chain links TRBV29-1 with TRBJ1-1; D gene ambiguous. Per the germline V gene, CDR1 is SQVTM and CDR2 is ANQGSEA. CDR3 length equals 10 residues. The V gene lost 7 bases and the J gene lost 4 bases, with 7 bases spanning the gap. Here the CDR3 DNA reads TGCAGCGGATACGGCACTGAAGCTTTCTTT. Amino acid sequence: CSGYGTEAFF.

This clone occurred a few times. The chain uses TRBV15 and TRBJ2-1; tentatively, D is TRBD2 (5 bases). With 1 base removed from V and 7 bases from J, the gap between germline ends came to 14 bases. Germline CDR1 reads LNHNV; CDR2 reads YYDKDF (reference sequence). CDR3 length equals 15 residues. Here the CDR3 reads CATSRGTYLKNEQFF. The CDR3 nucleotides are TGTGCCACCAGCAGAGGGACTTACTTAAAAAATGAGCAGTTCTTC.

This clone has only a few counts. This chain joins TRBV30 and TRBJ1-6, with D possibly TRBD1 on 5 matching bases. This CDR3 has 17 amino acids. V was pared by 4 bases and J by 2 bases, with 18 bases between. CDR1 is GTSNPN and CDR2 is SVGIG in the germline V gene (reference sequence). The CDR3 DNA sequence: TGTGCCTGGACCGTTAATGGGGGGGACGCCTATAATTCACCCCTCCACTTT. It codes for CAWTVNGGDAYNSPLHF. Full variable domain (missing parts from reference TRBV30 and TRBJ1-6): SQTIHQWPATLVQPVGSPLSLECTVEGTSNPNLYWYRQAAGRGLQLLFYSVGIGQISSEVPQNLSASRPQDRQFILSSKKLLLSDSGFYLCAWTVNGGDAYNSPLHFGNGTRLTVT.

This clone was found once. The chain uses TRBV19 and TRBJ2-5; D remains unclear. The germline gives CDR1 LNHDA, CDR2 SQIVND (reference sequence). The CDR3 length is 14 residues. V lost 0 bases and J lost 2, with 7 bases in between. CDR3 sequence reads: CASSIDTRQETQYF. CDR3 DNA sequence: TGTGCCAGTAGTATAGATACGCGGCAAGAGACCCAGTACTTC.

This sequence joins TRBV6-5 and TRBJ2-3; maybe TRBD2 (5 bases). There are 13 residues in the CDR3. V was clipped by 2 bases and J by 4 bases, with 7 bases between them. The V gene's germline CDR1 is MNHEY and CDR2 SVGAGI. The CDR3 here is CASSYARADTQYF. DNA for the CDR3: TGTGCCAGCAGTTACGCGCGGGCAGATACGCAGTATTTT.

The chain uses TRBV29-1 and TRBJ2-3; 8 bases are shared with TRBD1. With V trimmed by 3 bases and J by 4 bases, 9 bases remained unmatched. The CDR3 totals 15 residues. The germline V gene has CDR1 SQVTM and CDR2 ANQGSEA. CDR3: CSVEKGQVYADTQYF. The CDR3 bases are TGCAGCGTTGAGAAGGGACAGGTTTATGCAGATACGCAGTATTTT.